These 30 T cell receptor beta chains came from one sample sequenced in a study of T cells in localized non-small cell lung cancer. Only in-frame clones appear in the TCRdb table, and some are missing; sequencing was by immunoSEQ multiplex PCR. The sample includes roughly 30,000 clones, roughly 91% of them seen just once. The sequenced sample was peripheral blood, obtained before any cancer treatment. Receptors were obtained from a female donor aged 60 or older with stage I lung adenocarcinoma.

V gene TRBV10-1 combines with J gene TRBJ1-2; D remains unclear. The CDR3 totals 15 residues. CDR1 WNHNN and CDR2 SYGVQD come from the germline V gene (reference sequence). V lost 9 bases and J lost 4, with 21 bases in between. CDR3 DNA sequence: TGCGCCAGTAACATAGGGAATGAACACACCTATGGCTACACCTTC. This encodes CASNIGNEHTYGYTF.

This rearrangement joins TRBV5-4 to TRBJ1-1; possibly TRBD1 for D (6 bases). Germline V gene sequence: CDR1 SGHNT, CDR2 YYREEE (reference sequence). V was shortened by 9 bases and J by 1 base, with 16 bases between the two germline ends. The CDR3 sequence is 14 residues long. CDR3 sequence reads: CATTQGIGNTEAFF. DNA of the CDR3: TGTGCCACCACACAGGGTATAGGGAACACTGAAGCTTTCTTT. Together with reference TRBV5-4 and TRBJ1-1, the CDR3 gives the full variable domain: ETGVTQSPTHLIKTRGQQVTLRCSSQSGHNTVSWYQQALGQGPQFIFQYYREEENGRGNFPPRFSGLQFPNYSSELNVNALELDDSALYLCATTQGIGNTEAFFGQGTRLTVV.

V is TRBV7-2 and J is TRBJ1-2, with D possibly matching TRBD1 (6 bases). Deletions cut 5 bases from V and 5 bases from J, with 18 bases between. CDR1 SGHTA and CDR2 FQGNSA come from the germline V gene. The CDR3 covers 15 residues. Here the CDR3 DNA reads TGTGCCAGCAGCGCCCAAACAGGGTGGAGGTATGGCTACACCTTC. Its translation: CASSAQTGWRYGYTF.

The gene calls are TRBV19 and TRBJ1-1, with D tentatively TRBD1 (5 bases). This CDR3 is built from 13 residues. Trimming removed 5 bases from V and 3 bases from J, with 10 bases in between. Germline V gives CDR1 LNHDA, CDR2 SQIVND (reference sequence). The CDR3 region has the DNA TGTGCCAGTAGTTCAGGGATGTACACTGAAGCTTTCTTT. Translated: CASSSGMYTEAFF.

The chain combines TRBV9 with TRBJ1-1; 7 bases are shared with TRBD1. The junction had 10 bases not matched to a gene; V was cut back by 3 bases and J by 11 bases. The CDR3 extends over 13 amino acids. CDR1 SGDLS and CDR2 YYNGEE come from the germline V gene. The CDR3 DNA reads TGTGCCAGCAGCGGACTTACAGGGGTCGCGGCTTTCTTT. This gives the protein CASSGLTGVAAFF. Using reference TRBV9 and TRBJ1-1 for the parts outside the CDR3, the full variable domain is DSGVTQTPKHLITATGQRVTLRCSPRSGDLSVYWYQQSLDQGLQFLIQYYNGEERAKGNILERFSAQQFPDLHSELNLSSLELGDSALYFCASSGLTGVAAFFGQGTRLTVV.

The chain joins TRBV7-2 to TRBJ1-5, with a weak D call TRBD1 (6 bases). V was cut by 1 base and J by 5 bases, with 12 bases left in between. The CDR3 runs to 15 residues. CDR1 and CDR2 from the germline V gene are SGHTA and FQGNSA. The CDR3 nucleotides are TGTGCCAGCAGCTTAGTAGCGGACAGAGATCAGCCCCAGCATTTT. Its protein product is CASSLVADRDQPQHF.

The chain uses TRBV27 and TRBJ1-5; TRBD1 aligns across 7 bases. The V gene end was trimmed by 5 bases and the J gene end by 5 bases; junction bases not matched to a gene: 6. CDR1 and CDR2 from the germline V gene are MNHEY and SMNVEV (reference sequence). The CDR3 covers 14 residues. CDR3 in amino acids: CASSKGQLYQPQHF. The CDR3 coding sequence is TGTGCCAGCAGTAAGGGACAGCTATATCAGCCCCAGCATTTT.

The CDR3 DNA follows: TGCGCCAGCAGCCAAGACCCACCAACCAGGACCGAAGCCAAAAACATTCAGTACTTC. It yields the protein CASSQDPPTRTEAKNIQYF. This chain joins TRBV4-1 and TRBJ2-4; D is unresolved. The germline gives CDR1 MGHRA, CDR2 YSYEKL. This CDR3 has 19 amino acids. Trimming left V 0 bases short and J 0 bases short, with 18 bases between.

V gene TRBV18 combines with J gene TRBJ2-2; perhaps TRBD2 as D (6 bases). Deletions cut 2 bases from V and 2 bases from J, with 12 bases between. Germline V gene data show CDR1 as KGHSH and CDR2 as LQKENI. The CDR3 has 16 amino acids. CDR3 region: CASSPAGTGNTGELFF. The CDR3 DNA follows: TGTGCCAGCTCACCAGCGGGAACCGGTAACACCGGGGAGCTGTTTTTT.

The chain recombines TRBV10-2 with TRBJ1-2; 7 positions agree with TRBD1. CDR3 size: 14 residues. In germline, CDR1 is WSHSY, CDR2 SAAADI. V gave up 6 bases and J gave up 2 bases; unmatched junction bases: 6. The CDR3 loop is CASRAGTANYGYTF. Here the CDR3 DNA reads TGCGCCAGCAGGGCCGGGACAGCGAACTATGGCTACACCTTC.

The rearrangement uses TRBV28 and TRBJ2-1; 7 positions match TRBD2. The J segment lost 0 bases and the V segment lost 6 bases, leaving 11 bases of the junction unmatched. Germline V lookup: CDR1 MDHEN, CDR2 SYDVKM. This CDR3 has 17 residues. DNA for the CDR3: TGTGCCAGCAGCCGGGGGGTTGGTGGGGACTCCTACAATGAGCAGTTCTTC. Protein product: CASSRGVGGDSYNEQFF.

V usage is TRBV6-6 and J usage is TRBJ2-2, with TRBD2 as a possible D gene (5 bases). The length of the CDR3 is 15 residues. The V gene lost 8 bases and the J gene lost 3 bases, with 16 bases spanning the gap. The germline V gene has CDR1 MNHNY and CDR2 SVGAGI (reference sequence). The CDR3 reads CASRGGYEYTGELFF. The CDR3 region has the DNA TGTGCCAGCCGTGGAGGCTATGAGTACACCGGGGAGCTGTTTTTT.

V usage is TRBV7-9 and J usage is TRBJ1-5; no clear D gene. Germline CDR1 reads SEHNR; CDR2 reads FQNEAQ (reference sequence). V lost 5 bases and J lost 7, with 12 bases in between. The CDR3 runs to 13 residues. The CDR3 reads CASSLGPGQPQHF. The DNA of the CDR3 is TGTGCCAGCAGCCTCGGGCCCGGCCAGCCCCAGCATTTT.

The J gene is TRBJ1-4, the V gene TRBV7-9, with unresolved D. Trimming left V 1 base short and J 4 bases short, with 10 bases between. There are 15 residues in the CDR3. Germline CDR1 and CDR2: SEHNR and FQNEAQ (reference sequence). CDR3 coding DNA: TGTGCCAGCAGCTTAGGGGAATGGGGTAATGAAAAACTGTTTTTT. It specifies CASSLGEWGNEKLFF.

The chain is built from TRBV27 and TRBJ1-2, with 10 bases identical to TRBD1. The CDR3 is 15 amino acids. With V trimmed by 6 bases and J by 5 bases, 9 bases remained unmatched. CDR1 MNHEY and CDR2 SMNVEV come from the germline V gene (reference sequence). The CDR3 DNA sequence: TGTGCCAGCAGGGAATCCTGGACAGGGGGATATGGCTACACCTTC. This sequence encodes CASRESWTGGYGYTF.

This chain links TRBV6-5 with TRBJ2-3, with 10 nucleotides matching TRBD2. The CDR3 has 15 amino acids. Germline CDR1 and CDR2: MNHEY and SVGAGI. J gave up 4 bases and V 0 bases, and 1 base lay outside the gene matches. CDR3 DNA sequence: TGTGCCAGCAGTTACTCAGCGGGAGGGGCAGATACGCAGTATTTT. It specifies CASSYSAGGADTQYF.

The V and J genes are TRBV28 and TRBJ2-1, with a possible D match to TRBD2 (5 bases). Trimming removed 6 bases at V and 4 bases at J, with 22 bases between. The CDR3 has 17 amino acids. Per germline, CDR1 MDHEN and CDR2 SYDVKM. In DNA form, the CDR3 reads TGTGCCAGCAGAGATTCTCGGCTAGCCCCCCTGTACAATGAGCAGTTCTTC. This gives the protein CASRDSRLAPLYNEQFF.

The chain is built from TRBV6-5 and TRBJ2-7; the D gene is possibly TRBD2 (7 bases). The CDR3 totals 16 residues. V dropped 2 bases and J dropped 5 bases, with 19 bases sitting between them. Germline CDR1 and CDR2: MNHEY and SVGAGI. CDR3 DNA sequence: TGTGCCAGCAGTTACCCTTCTAGCGGAGGGGGTCACGAGCAGTACTTC. Encoded protein: CASSYPSSGGGHEQYF.

The chain joins TRBV30 to TRBJ1-2; a possible D gene is TRBD1 (6 bases). With 6 bases removed from V and 7 bases from J, the gap between germline ends came to 15 bases. There are 12 residues in the CDR3. Germline assignment: CDR1 GTSNPN and CDR2 SVGIG (reference sequence). The CDR3 loop reads CACLRDMGGYTF. For the CDR3, the DNA is TGTGCCTGCCTCCGGGACATGGGTGGCTACACCTTC.

The chain joins TRBV9 to TRBJ2-7; 10 nucleotides agree with TRBD1. The length of the CDR3 is 15 residues. J gave up 3 bases and V 2 bases, and 5 bases lay outside the gene matches. Per the germline V gene, CDR1 is SGDLS and CDR2 is YYNGEE. This CDR3 is CASSVSGTGDYEQYF. The DNA for the CDR3 is TGTGCCAGCAGCGTCTCCGGGACAGGGGACTACGAGCAGTACTTC.

The sample holds one count of this clone. The chain employs TRBV6-6 and TRBJ1-5, with 9 positions matching TRBD1. V shed 6 bases and J 4 bases; nucleotides not matched to a gene: 4. Germline V gene data show CDR1 as MNHNY and CDR2 as SVGAGI (reference sequence). This CDR3 has 14 amino acids. The CDR3 loop is CASSPGQGNQPQHF. DNA for the CDR3: TGTGCCAGCAGCCCCGGACAGGGGAATCAGCCCCAGCATTTT.

The CDR3 loop reads CASSSRAADGTDTQYF. CDR3 DNA: TGTGCCAGCAGCAGTAGAGCGGCCGATGGCACAGATACGCAGTATTTT. The chain employs TRBV5-4 and TRBJ2-3; TRBD2 is a possible D gene (5 bases). The CDR3 runs 16 residues. Trimming stripped 4 bases from V and 1 base from J, with 16 bases between. Germline V gene sequence: CDR1 SGHNT, CDR2 YYREEE (reference sequence).

The J gene is TRBJ1-5, the V gene TRBV7-8; no clear D gene. CDR1 is SGHVS, CDR2 FQNEAQ, per germline. The CDR3 runs 16 residues. Trimming stripped 1 base from V and 1 base from J, with 11 bases between. The CDR3 sequence: CASSLEVGRSNQPQHF. The CDR3 region has the DNA TGTGCCAGCAGCTTAGAGGTAGGAAGAAGCAATCAGCCCCAGCATTTT.

The rearrangement uses TRBV19 and TRBJ1-1; possible D gene TRBD1, 5 bases. The CDR3 runs 14 residues. Between the trimmed V and J ends, which lost 6 bases and 7 bases, there was a span of 18 bases. Germline V gene data show CDR1 as LNHDA and CDR2 as SQIVND (reference sequence). The CDR3 DNA is TGTGCCAGTAGGTCTTGGGGGAGAGGTGGTGAAGCTTTCTTT. Its protein product is CASRSWGRGGEAFF.

The gene calls are TRBV6-5 and TRBJ2-3; weak D call: TRBD2 (6 bases). This CDR3 spans 15 amino acids. Deletions cut 2 bases from V and 4 bases from J, with 13 bases between. Germline lookup yields CDR1 MNHEY and CDR2 SVGAGI. The CDR3 is CASSYATSIPDTQYF. The CDR3 DNA reads as TGTGCCAGCAGTTACGCAACTAGCATCCCAGATACGCAGTATTTT.

The chain links TRBV6-5 to TRBJ2-5, with D tentatively TRBD1 or TRBD2 (5 bases each). The germline CDR1 and CDR2 sequences are MNHEY and SVGAGI. Trimming shortened V by 2 bases and J by 1 base, and 11 bases separated the two germline ends. CDR3 length equals 15 residues. The CDR3 bases are TGTGCCAGCAGTTACGGGGGACGGTCCCAAGAGACCCAGTACTTC. It encodes CASSYGGRSQETQYF.

V is TRBV7-9 and J is TRBJ1-3; unclear D gene. The CDR3 consists of 13 residues. V lost 3 bases to trimming and J lost 2 bases, with 5 bases between them. Per the germline V gene, CDR1 is SEHNR and CDR2 is FQNEAQ (reference sequence). The CDR3 protein is CASSLNTGNTIYF. The CDR3 nucleotides are TGTGCCAGCAGCTTGAACACTGGAAACACCATATATTTT.

The J gene is TRBJ2-3, the V gene TRBV28, with TRBD2 identical over 8 bases. Per germline, CDR1 MDHEN and CDR2 SYDVKM. J was trimmed by 4 bases and V by 5 bases; bases with no gene match: 11. The CDR3 consists of 16 residues. CDR3 loop: CASSPDVAGGSDTQYF. The CDR3 nucleotides read TGTGCCAGCAGTCCCGACGTTGCGGGAGGCTCAGATACGCAGTATTTT.

The V and J genes are TRBV6-5 and TRBJ1-2; possibly TRBD1 for D (5 bases). Per germline, CDR1 MNHEY and CDR2 SVGAGI. V was pared by 4 bases and J by 12 bases, with 15 bases between. The CDR3 runs 12 residues. The CDR3 is CASSSPGTRDTF. Written as DNA, the CDR3 is TGTGCCAGCAGTTCCCCCGGGACCAGGGACACCTTC.

The CDR3 sequence is CASSYSGAQETQYF. DNA for the CDR3: TGTGCCAGCAGTTACTCGGGGGCCCAAGAGACCCAGTACTTC. The rearrangement uses TRBV6-6 and TRBJ2-5; D may be TRBD1 (6 bases). V was shortened by 0 bases and J by 1 base, with 6 bases between the two germline ends. From germline, CDR1 is MNHNY and CDR2 SVGAGI (reference sequence). The CDR3 is 14 amino acids.